The clone carrying this T cell receptor beta chain has a single count. Antigen: not known. The data originate from a study of T cell responses to AZD1222 COVID-19 vaccine. Across the whole study: Both about-4-week and about-12-week second-dose recipients were combined. General study results and limits: Baseline seropositivity occurred in only 5 or 6 AZD1222 recipients.

Trimming removed 2 bases from V and 9 bases from J, with 14 bases in between. This CDR3 contains 14 residues. Per the germline V gene, CDR1 is MGHRA and CDR2 is YSYEKL. This table comes from immunoSEQ multiplex PCR, and its TCRdb copy is limited to in-frame clones, with some not included. The profile covers 180,000 or so clones, with 94% appearing a single time and approximately 0.6% taken by the ten largest. Sequencing used peripheral blood, obtained on day 0 of AZD1222 vaccination. This chain links TRBV4-1 with TRBJ2-1, with D maybe TRBD2 (5 bases). The receptor comes from an adult in good health. The CDR3 DNA reads as TGCGCCAGCAGCCAACCTCGTACTAGTCCTGAGCAGTTCTTC. This translates into CASSQPRTSPEQFF.